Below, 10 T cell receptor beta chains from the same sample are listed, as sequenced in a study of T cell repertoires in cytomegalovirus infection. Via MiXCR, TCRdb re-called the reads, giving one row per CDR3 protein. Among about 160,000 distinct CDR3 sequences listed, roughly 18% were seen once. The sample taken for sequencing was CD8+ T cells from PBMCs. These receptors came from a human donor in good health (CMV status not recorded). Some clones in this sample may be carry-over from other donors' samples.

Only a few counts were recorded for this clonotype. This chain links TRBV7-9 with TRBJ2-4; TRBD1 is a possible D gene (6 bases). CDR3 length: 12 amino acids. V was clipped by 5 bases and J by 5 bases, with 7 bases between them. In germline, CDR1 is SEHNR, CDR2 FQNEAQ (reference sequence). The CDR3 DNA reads TGTGCCAGCAGCCGGACAGAAAACATTCAGTACTTC. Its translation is CASSRTENIQYF.

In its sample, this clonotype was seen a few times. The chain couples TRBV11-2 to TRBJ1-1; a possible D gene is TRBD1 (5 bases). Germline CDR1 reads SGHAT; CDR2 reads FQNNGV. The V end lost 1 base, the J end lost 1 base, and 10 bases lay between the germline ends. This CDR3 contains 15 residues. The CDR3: CASSLGWGENTEAFF. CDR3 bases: TGTGCCAGCAGCTTAGGATGGGGCGAGAACACTGAAGCTTTCTTT.

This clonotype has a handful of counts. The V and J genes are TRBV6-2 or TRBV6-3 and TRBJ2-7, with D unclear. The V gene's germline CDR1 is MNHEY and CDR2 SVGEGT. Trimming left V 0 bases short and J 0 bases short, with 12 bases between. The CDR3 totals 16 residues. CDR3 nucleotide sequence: TGTGCCAGCAGTTACTCTCCGCCCGTTAGCTCCTACGAGCAGTACTTC. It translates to CASSYSPPVSSYEQYF.

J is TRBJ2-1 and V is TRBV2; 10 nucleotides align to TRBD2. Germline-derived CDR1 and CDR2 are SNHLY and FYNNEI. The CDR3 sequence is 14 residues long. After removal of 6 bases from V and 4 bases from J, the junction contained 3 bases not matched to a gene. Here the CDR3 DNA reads TGTGCCAGCAGGACTAGCGGGCTTTACAATGAGCAGTTCTTC. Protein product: CASRTSGLYNEQFF.

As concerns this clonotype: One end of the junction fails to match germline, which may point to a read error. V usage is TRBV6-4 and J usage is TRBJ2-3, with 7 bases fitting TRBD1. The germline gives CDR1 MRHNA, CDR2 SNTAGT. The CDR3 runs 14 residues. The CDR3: CARSESGGTDTQYF. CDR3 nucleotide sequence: TGTGCCAGAAGTGAGTCAGGGGGAACAGATACGCAGTATTTT.

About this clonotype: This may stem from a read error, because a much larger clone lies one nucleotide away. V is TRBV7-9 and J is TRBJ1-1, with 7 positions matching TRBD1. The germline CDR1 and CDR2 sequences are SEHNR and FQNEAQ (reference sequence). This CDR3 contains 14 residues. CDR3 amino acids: CAISARDSNTEAFF. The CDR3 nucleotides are TGTGCCATCAGCGCCCGGGACAGTAACACTGAAGCTTTCTTT. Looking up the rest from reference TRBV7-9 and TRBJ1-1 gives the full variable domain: DTGVSQNPRHKITKRGQNVTFRCDPISEHNRLYWYRQTLGQGPEFLTYFQNEAQLEKSRLLSDRFSAERPKGSFSTLEIQRTEQGDSAMYLCAISARDSNTEAFFGQGTRLTVV.

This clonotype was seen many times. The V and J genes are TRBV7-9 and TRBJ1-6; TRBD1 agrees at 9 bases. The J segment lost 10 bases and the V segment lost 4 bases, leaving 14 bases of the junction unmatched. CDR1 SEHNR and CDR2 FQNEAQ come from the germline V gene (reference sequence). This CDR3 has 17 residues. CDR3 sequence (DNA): TGTGCCAGCAGCTCGCACGAAACAGGGGGCGCGCGATCACCCCTCCACTTT. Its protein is CASSSHETGGARSPLHF.

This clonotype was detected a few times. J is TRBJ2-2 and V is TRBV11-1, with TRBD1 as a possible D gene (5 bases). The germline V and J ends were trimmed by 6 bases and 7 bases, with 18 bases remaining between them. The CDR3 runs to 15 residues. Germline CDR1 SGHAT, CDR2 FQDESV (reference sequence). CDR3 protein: CASRDTGHVSGELFF. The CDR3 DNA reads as TGTGCCAGCAGGGACACCGGCCACGTCAGCGGGGAGCTGTTTTTT. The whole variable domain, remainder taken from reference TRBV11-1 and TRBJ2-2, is EAEVAQSPRYKITEKSQAVAFWCDPISGHATLYWYRQILGQGPELLVQFQDESVVDDSQLPKDRFSAERLKGVDSTLKIQPAELGDSAMYLCASRDTGHVSGELFFGEGSRLTVL.

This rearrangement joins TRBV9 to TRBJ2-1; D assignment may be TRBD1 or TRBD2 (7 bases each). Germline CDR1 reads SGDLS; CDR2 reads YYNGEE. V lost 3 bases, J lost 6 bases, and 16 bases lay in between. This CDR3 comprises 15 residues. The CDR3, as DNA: TGTGCCAGCAGCGGGGGAGGGGGCATAGTCAATGAGCAGTTCTTC. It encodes CASSGGGGIVNEQFF.

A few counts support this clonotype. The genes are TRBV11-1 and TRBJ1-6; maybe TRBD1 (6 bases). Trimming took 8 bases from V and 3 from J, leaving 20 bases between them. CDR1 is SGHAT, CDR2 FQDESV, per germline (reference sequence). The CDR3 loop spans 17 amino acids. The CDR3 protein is CASAGQPVERYNSPLHF. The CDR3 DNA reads TGTGCCAGCGCCGGACAGCCAGTCGAGCGCTATAATTCACCCCTCCACTTT.